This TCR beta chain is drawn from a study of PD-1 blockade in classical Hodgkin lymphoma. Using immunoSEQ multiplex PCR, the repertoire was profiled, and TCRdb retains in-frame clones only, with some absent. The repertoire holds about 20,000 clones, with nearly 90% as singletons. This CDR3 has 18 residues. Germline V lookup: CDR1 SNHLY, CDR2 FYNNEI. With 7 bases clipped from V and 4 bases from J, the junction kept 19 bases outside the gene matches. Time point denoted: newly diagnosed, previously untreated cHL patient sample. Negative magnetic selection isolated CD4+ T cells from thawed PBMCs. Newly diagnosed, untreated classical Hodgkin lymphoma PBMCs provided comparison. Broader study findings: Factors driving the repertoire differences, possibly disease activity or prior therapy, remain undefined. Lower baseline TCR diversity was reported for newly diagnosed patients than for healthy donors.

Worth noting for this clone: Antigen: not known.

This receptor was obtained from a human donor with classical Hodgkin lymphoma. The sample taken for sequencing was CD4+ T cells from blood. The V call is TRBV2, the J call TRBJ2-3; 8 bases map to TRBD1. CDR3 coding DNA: TGTGCCAGCATGGGCCGGGAGACAGGGGTTATCGTTGCAGATACGCAGTATTTT. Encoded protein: CASMGRETGVIVADTQYF.